This TCR beta chain was recorded in a study of T cell repertoires in cytomegalovirus infection. Study as a whole: Use of recently identified HLA-C-restricted and well-studied HLA-B-restricted CMV epitopes was part of the study. Shared public TCR beta signatures pointed to both CMV infection and a matching HLA type.

Concerning this clonotype: No antigen is known for it.

The CDR3 is 13 residues long. With 5 bases removed from V and 4 bases from J, the gap between germline ends came to 11 bases. CDR1 and CDR2 (germline): MNHNS, SASEGT. The study, taken as a whole, reports: Within the response measured ex vivo, HLA-C-restricted CMV-specific TCR beta clonotypes were dominant.

Via MiXCR, TCRdb re-called the reads, giving one row per CDR3 protein. The table shows some 700,000 distinct CDR3 sequences, with around a third occurring only once. The sequencing used cultured PBMCs, collected from culture after CMV antigen stimulation. The sequence was obtained from a human donor in good health (CMV status not recorded). Some clones in this sample may be carry-over from other donors' samples. V and J are TRBV6-1 and TRBJ1-1; D ambiguous. CDR3 amino acids: CASSIPVGTEAFF. In DNA form, the CDR3 reads TGTGCCAGCAGTATTCCAGTAGGCACTGAAGCTTTCTTT.